The 32 T cell receptor beta chains below come from one sample, sequenced in a study of cytomegalovirus exposure and HLA in healthy donors. Primers included in the PCR were 60 Vbeta and 13 Jbeta primers. TCRdb keeps only in-frame clones here, not all; method: immunoSEQ multiplex PCR. The sample lists some 150,000 clones; 82% were seen once. Sequenced input: PBMCs. All receptors derive from a woman between 45 and 65 years old in good health and CMV-seropositive.

V and J are TRBV5-4 and TRBJ2-1, with 7 bases lining up with TRBD2. J lost 6 bases, V lost 2 bases, and 2 bases had no gene match. The CDR3 spans 13 residues. CDR1 and CDR2 (germline): SGHNT, YYREEE (reference sequence). The CDR3 here is CASSFWGGNEQFF. CDR3 sequence (DNA): TGTGCCAGCAGCTTCTGGGGGGGCAATGAGCAGTTCTTC.

The chain carries TRBV18 and TRBJ1-1, with D perhaps matching TRBD1 (6 bases). This CDR3 has 14 amino acids. Per germline, CDR1 KGHSH and CDR2 LQKENI. Trimming shortened V by 1 base and J by 7 bases, and 13 bases separated the two germline ends. CDR3 protein: CASSPREGGSEAFF. The CDR3 DNA follows: TGTGCCAGCTCACCACGGGAGGGGGGCAGTGAAGCTTTCTTT. Full variable domain (outside the CDR3, taken from reference TRBV18 and TRBJ1-1): NAGVMQNPRHLVRRRGQEARLRCSPMKGHSHVYWYRQLPEEGLKFMVYLQKENIIDESGMPKERFSAEFPKEGPSILRIQQVVRGDSAAYFCASSPREGGSEAFFGQGTRLTVV.

J is TRBJ1-2 and V is TRBV29-1, with a possible D match to TRBD1 (6 bases). The CDR3 contains 12 residues. Germline CDR1 is SQVTM and CDR2 is ANQGSEA. V shed 6 bases and J shed 3 bases, with 11 bases lying between them. This CDR3 is CSVRRGDYGYTF. CDR3 DNA: TGCAGCGTCCGCAGGGGCGACTATGGCTACACCTTC.

This chain joins TRBV5-5 and TRBJ1-1; the D gene is possibly TRBD1 (6 bases). V lost 4 bases and J 5 bases, leaving 15 bases between the germline ends. Germline CDR1 and CDR2: SGHKS and YYEKEE (reference sequence). The CDR3 contains 14 residues. The CDR3 loop reads CASSPQGMGTEAFF. DNA for the CDR3: TGTGCCAGCAGCCCCCAGGGGATGGGAACTGAAGCTTTCTTT. Looking up the rest from reference TRBV5-5 and TRBJ1-1 gives the full variable domain: DAGVTQSPTHLIKTRGQQVTLRCSPISGHKSVSWYQQVLGQGPQFIFQYYEKEERGRGNFPDRFSARQFPNYSSELNVNALLLGDSALYLCASSPQGMGTEAFFGQGTRLTVV.

The rearrangement links TRBV30 to TRBJ1-1, with 9 bases aligning to TRBD1. The germline V gene encodes CDR1 GTSNPN and CDR2 SVGIG (reference sequence). CDR3 size: 14 residues. Trimming cost V 0 bases and J 10 bases; bases outside gene matches: 9. CDR3 region: CAWSVQGTGMGAFF. The CDR3 DNA reads as TGTGCCTGGAGTGTCCAAGGGACAGGGATGGGAGCTTTCTTT.

This clone was seen only once. The CDR3 spells CASSRDGGDSPLHF. The CDR3 nucleotides read TGTGCCAGCAGTAGGGACGGGGGGGATTCACCCCTCCACTTT. The V gene is TRBV2, the J gene TRBJ1-6; tentative D call: TRBD1 (5 bases). V was cut by 5 bases and J by 8 bases, with 13 bases left in between. The CDR3 spans 14 residues. CDR1 is SNHLY, CDR2 FYNNEI, per germline.

This clone was seen only once. This chain links TRBV6-1 with TRBJ1-2, with unresolved D. Trimming stripped 2 bases from V and 4 bases from J, with 8 bases between. There are 13 residues in the CDR3. Germline V gene sequence: CDR1 MNHNS, CDR2 SASEGT. CDR3 nucleotide sequence: TGTGCCAGCAGTGAACAGGCTCTCTATGGCTACACCTTC. Translating it yields CASSEQALYGYTF.

The J gene is TRBJ2-7, the V gene TRBV6-1; 7 bases align to TRBD2. CDR1 is MNHNS, CDR2 SASEGT, per germline. The J segment lost 1 base and the V segment lost 3 bases, leaving 9 bases of the junction unmatched. The CDR3 sequence is 16 residues long. Written as DNA, the CDR3 is TGTGCCAGCAGTGACGGCCCGGGAGGTGTATCCTACGAGCAGTACTTC. Translated, it gives CASSDGPGGVSYEQYF.

The chain carries TRBV5-4 and TRBJ2-1; 12 bases fit TRBD2. V trimming: 3 bases; J trimming: 8 bases; junction bases outside the gene matches: 6. The CDR3 is 15 amino acids. CDR1 and CDR2 (germline): SGHNT, YYREEE (reference sequence). As DNA, the CDR3 is TGTGCCAGCAGCTCAACTAGCGGGAGGAGGGATGAGCAGTTCTTC. Residues: CASSSTSGRRDEQFF.

The chain carries TRBV5-1 and TRBJ2-7; 11 bases map to TRBD2. The CDR3 sequence is 16 residues long. V was clipped by 0 bases and J by 3 bases; unmatched bases: 5. The V gene's germline CDR1 is SGHRS and CDR2 YFSETQ. The CDR3: CASSLVGSGRGYEQYF. The CDR3 bases are TGCGCCAGCAGCTTGGTGGGTAGCGGGAGGGGCTACGAGCAGTACTTC.

This clone was recorded only once. This chain connects TRBV6-1 to TRBJ1-5, with D possibly matching TRBD1 (6 bases). Deletions cut 2 bases from V and 7 bases from J, with 15 bases between. This CDR3 has 15 residues. CDR1 is MNHNS, CDR2 SASEGT, per germline. This CDR3 is CASSEPRRGAQPQHF. CDR3 coding DNA: TGTGCCAGCAGTGAACCGCGGCGGGGGGCCCAGCCCCAGCATTTT.

This chain joins TRBV5-1 and TRBJ2-3; 9 bases line up with TRBD2. Germline V lookup: CDR1 SGHRS, CDR2 YFSETQ. The V and J ends lost 4 bases and 0 bases, in that order; junction bases with no gene match: 3. The CDR3 has 15 amino acids. CDR3 residues: CASSAGTSSTDTQYF. The CDR3 coding sequence is TGCGCCAGCAGCGCGGGGACTAGCAGCACAGATACGCAGTATTTT.

The gene calls are TRBV7-9 and TRBJ1-5; D might be TRBD1 (6 bases). Trimming left V 4 bases short and J 1 base short, with 8 bases between. Looked up from germline, CDR1 is SEHNR and CDR2 is FQNEAQ (reference sequence). The CDR3 length is 14 residues. In DNA, the CDR3 is TGTGCCAGCAGCTCACAGGGCAGCAATCAGCCCCAGCATTTT. It translates to CASSSQGSNQPQHF.

This chain connects TRBV2 to TRBJ1-3; TRBD1 is a possible D gene (6 bases). The germline V gene encodes CDR1 SNHLY and CDR2 FYNNEI. V dropped 2 bases and J dropped 4 bases, with 9 bases sitting between them. The CDR3 runs to 14 residues. The CDR3 here is CASSETGLGNTIYF. The CDR3 DNA is TGTGCCAGCAGTGAAACAGGGTTAGGAAACACCATATATTTT.

The chain is built from TRBV4-1 and TRBJ2-7, with TRBD2 matching over 12 bases. Germline CDR1 reads MGHRA; CDR2 reads YSYEKL. Trimming at V came to 4 bases and at J to 2 bases, leaving 3 bases not matched to a gene. The CDR3 sequence is 15 residues long. CDR3 sequence: CASSPRTSGAYEQYF. For the CDR3, the DNA is TGCGCCAGCAGCCCGCGGACTAGCGGGGCCTACGAGCAGTACTTC.

This chain uses TRBV6-5 with TRBJ2-7; the D gene is possibly TRBD1 (5 bases). The germline V gene has CDR1 MNHEY and CDR2 SVGAGI. V gave up 6 bases and J gave up 4 bases, with 19 bases separating them. The CDR3 has 15 amino acids. CDR3 nucleotide sequence: TGTGCCAGCAGAGAGTGGGGCGGTAAAGATTACGAGCAGTACTTC. This translates into CASREWGGKDYEQYF.

This clone was detected a few times. The J gene is TRBJ2-2, the V gene TRBV27, with TRBD1 matching 7 bases. The CDR3 totals 16 residues. The germline V gene has CDR1 MNHEY and CDR2 SMNVEV (reference sequence). Germline trimming cut 0 bases from V and 1 base from J; bases unmatched to any gene: 2. This CDR3 is CASSLSGQLNTGELFF. The CDR3 bases are TGTGCCAGCAGTTTATCGGGACAGCTGAACACCGGGGAGCTGTTTTTT.

This chain links TRBV5-1 with TRBJ2-7, with unresolved D. Looked up from germline, CDR1 is SGHRS and CDR2 is YFSETQ. The CDR3 loop spans 15 amino acids. Trimming removed 0 bases at V and 6 bases at J, with 16 bases between. The CDR3 protein is CASSLAAPGLGEQYF. The CDR3 nucleotides are TGCGCCAGCAGCTTGGCCGCTCCGGGTCTGGGCGAGCAGTACTTC.

Notes on this clone: One end of the junction does not line up with germline, which may come from a read error. The V gene is TRBV7-9, the J gene TRBJ1-1; weak D call: TRBD1 (5 bases). Germline assignment: CDR1 SEHNR and CDR2 FQNEAQ (reference sequence). CDR3 size: 14 residues. The CDR3 bases are TGTTCCAGCAGCACTAGCCGCCAGGGCTCTGAAGCTTTCTTT. This codes for CSSSTSRQGSEAFF.

The chain is built from TRBV6-6 and TRBJ1-2; D is uncertain. The germline CDR1 and CDR2 sequences are MNHNY and SVGAGI (reference sequence). V was trimmed by 6 bases and J by 7 bases, leaving 15 bases between them. The CDR3 spans 13 residues. CDR3 sequence reads: CASSPEGYSGYTF. The CDR3, as DNA: TGTGCCAGCAGCCCCGAGGGATATAGTGGCTACACCTTC.

This clone showed up just a few times. Other DNA sequences in the same sample also yield this CDR3. V and J are TRBV27 and TRBJ1-6; D is undetermined. V was trimmed by 3 bases and J by 0 bases, leaving 9 bases between them. Germline CDR1 and CDR2: MNHEY and SMNVEV (reference sequence). This CDR3 has 16 residues. The CDR3 spells CASSFLGSSYNSPLHF. In DNA form, the CDR3 reads TGTGCCAGCAGTTTTCTCGGGAGCTCCTATAATTCACCCCTCCACTTT.

V gene TRBV28 combines with J gene TRBJ1-1, with a weak D call TRBD1 (6 bases). Germline V lookup: CDR1 MDHEN, CDR2 SYDVKM. The CDR3 covers 15 residues. The V end was cut by 5 bases, the J end by 1 base, with 14 bases between. The CDR3, as DNA: TGTGCCAGCAGTCTATACAGGGTCAGGAACACTGAAGCTTTCTTT. Translating it yields CASSLYRVRNTEAFF.

The rearrangement uses TRBV4-1 and TRBJ2-7; 8 nucleotides match TRBD2. Germline CDR1 reads MGHRA; CDR2 reads YSYEKL. The CDR3 is 16 amino acids. V dropped 4 bases and J dropped 4; count of bases not matched to a gene: 12. The CDR3 spells CASSLPGQRELYEQYF. The CDR3 nucleotides are TGCGCCAGCAGCCTCCCGGGGCAGCGGGAGTTATACGAGCAGTACTTC.

This clone is a singleton in its sample. CDR3 DNA: TGTGCCAGCAGCCCATTCCACAGGACAGGGGAGGAGGAGGGCTACACCTTC. This encodes CASSPFHRTGEEEGYTF. The V gene is TRBV2, the J gene TRBJ1-2; 9 positions match TRBD1. The germline V gene encodes CDR1 SNHLY and CDR2 FYNNEI. This CDR3 has 17 amino acids. J lost 8 bases, V lost 6 bases, and 19 bases had no gene match.

The chain recombines TRBV9 with TRBJ2-1, with D tentatively TRBD2 (5 bases). Germline V CDR1 and CDR2: SGDLS, YYNGEE. The V gene lost 0 bases and the J gene lost 8 bases, with 9 bases spanning the gap. The CDR3 spans 13 residues. This CDR3 is CASSVGGVDEQFF. CDR3 nucleotides: TGTGCCAGCAGCGTAGGGGGAGTGGATGAGCAGTTCTTC. The complete variable domain, with remaining parts taken from reference TRBV9 and TRBJ2-1, reads DSGVTQTPKHLITATGQRVTLRCSPRSGDLSVYWYQQSLDQGLQFLIQYYNGEERAKGNILERFSAQQFPDLHSELNLSSLELGDSALYFCASSVGGVDEQFFGPGTRLTVL.

V usage is TRBV5-1 and J usage is TRBJ1-3; D is undetermined. V gave up 0 bases and J gave up 0 bases, with 7 bases separating them. Germline V gene lookup returns CDR1 SGHRS and CDR2 YFSETQ. The CDR3 contains 15 residues. CDR3 DNA sequence: TGCGCCAGCAGCTTGGGGAGCGACTCTGGAAACACCATATATTTT. Translation: CASSLGSDSGNTIYF. Based on the CDR3 plus reference TRBV5-1 and TRBJ1-3, the full variable domain is KAGVTQTPRYLIKTRGQQVTLSCSPISGHRSVSWYQQTPGQGLQFLFEYFSETQRNKGNFPGRFSGRQFSNSRSEMNVSTLELGDSALYLCASSLGSDSGNTIYFGEGSWLTVV.

This rearrangement joins TRBV2 to TRBJ2-7; no clear D gene. The ends were cut back, 4 bases at V and 3 bases at J, with 13 bases in the middle. This CDR3 has 14 amino acids. Germline CDR1 reads SNHLY; CDR2 reads FYNNEI. The CDR3 DNA reads TGTGCCAGCAGTGGGTCCAGACAAGGCTACGAGCAGTACTTC. Its translation is CASSGSRQGYEQYF.

J is TRBJ1-2 and V is TRBV28, with a tentative D call TRBD1 (5 bases). V gave up 2 bases and J gave up 10 bases, with 11 bases separating them. Germline V CDR1 and CDR2: MDHEN, SYDVKM. The CDR3 is 12 amino acids. CDR3 sequence (DNA): TGTGCCAGCAGTTTAGGTCGACAGCACTACACCTTC. It yields the protein CASSLGRQHYTF.

The CDR3 spells CASSVGVALTDTQYF. The CDR3 nucleotides read TGTGCCAGCAGCGTAGGAGTAGCATTAACAGATACGCAGTATTTT. V and J are TRBV9 and TRBJ2-3; unclear D gene. V was trimmed by 0 bases and J by 3 bases, leaving 11 bases between them. The germline V gene has CDR1 SGDLS and CDR2 YYNGEE. The length of the CDR3 is 15 residues.

The J gene is TRBJ2-2, the V gene TRBV4-3; TRBD1 matches 8 bases. The germline V gene encodes CDR1 LGHNA and CDR2 YSLEER. V gave up 0 bases and J gave up 6 bases; unmatched junction bases: 9. The CDR3 totals 17 residues. In DNA, the CDR3 is TGCGCCAGCAGCCAAGATGTGACAGGGGACGGCGCCGGGGAGCTGTTTTTT. It codes for CASSQDVTGDGAGELFF.

The gene calls are TRBV7-3 and TRBJ2-3; 13 bases line up with TRBD2. The CDR3 runs 16 residues. Germline assignment: CDR1 SGHTA and CDR2 FQGTGA. Unmatched junction bases numbered 8, after V lost 5 bases and J lost 6 bases. In nucleotides, the CDR3 is TGTGCCAGCAGCGCACAACTAGCGGGAGGGCTGGATACGCAGTATTTT. This gives the protein CASSAQLAGGLDTQYF.

The chain joins TRBV6-1 to TRBJ1-2, with D possibly TRBD1 on 6 matching bases. This CDR3 comprises 17 residues. V was pared by 4 bases and J by 3 bases, with 21 bases between. Germline CDR1 reads MNHNS; CDR2 reads SASEGT. As DNA, the CDR3 is TGTGCCAGCAGTGTTGGGGGACACCGCAACCCCCACTATGGCTACACCTTC. Encoded protein: CASSVGGHRNPHYGYTF.